The 12 T cell receptor beta chains listed next were all sequenced from one sample in a study of blood T cell repertoires in COVID-19. The data were produced by immunoSEQ multiplex PCR, yet TCRdb's version contains in-frame clones alone and is incomplete. The data show approximately 140,000 clones, with just over 85% seen just once and roughly 3.3% held by the top ten. The sequenced material came from peripheral blood. The source is a man between 65 and 85 years old with acute or convalescent COVID-19.

This chain joins TRBV5-1 and TRBJ1-6; 8 bases match TRBD1. Trimming took 4 bases from V and 10 from J; bases not matched to a gene: 7. The CDR3 length is 14 residues. Germline lookup yields CDR1 SGHRS and CDR2 YFSETQ. The CDR3 region is CASSMDRDESPLHF. The DNA of the CDR3 is TGCGCCAGCAGCATGGACAGGGACGAATCACCCCTCCACTTT.

The J gene is TRBJ2-3, the V gene TRBV24-1; 7 positions agree with TRBD2. The CDR3 length is 17 residues. Germline values: CDR1 KGHDR, CDR2 SFDVKD. Trimming at V came to 4 bases and at J to 5 bases, leaving 14 bases not matched to a gene. CDR3 loop: CATSDRLAGPRGDTQYF. The CDR3 region has the DNA TGTGCCACCAGTGACCGATTAGCGGGTCCCAGAGGAGATACGCAGTATTTT.

The chain combines TRBV24-1 with TRBJ2-1; D is possibly TRBD1 (6 bases). CDR1 KGHDR and CDR2 SFDVKD come from the germline V gene. The CDR3 consists of 15 residues. Trimming removed 9 bases from V and 4 bases from J, with 18 bases in between. CDR3 in DNA: TGTGCCACCTCCCCAGACGGGACAACTTACAATGAGCAGTTCTTC. Translating gives CATSPDGTTYNEQFF.

The CDR3 bases are TGTGCCAGCAGTTTAGGACACACCTACGAGCAGTACTTC. Its protein product is CASSLGHTYEQYF. This chain joins TRBV28 and TRBJ2-7, with D possibly TRBD1 on 5 matching bases. Trimming pared 2 bases from V and 2 bases from J, leaving 7 bases between. The CDR3 sequence is 13 residues long. Germline values: CDR1 MDHEN, CDR2 SYDVKM.

The chain is built from TRBV5-1 and TRBJ2-3, with 7 positions matching TRBD2. Germline CDR1 reads SGHRS; CDR2 reads YFSETQ. The CDR3 spans 15 residues. After removal of 4 bases from V and 0 bases from J, the junction contained 5 bases not matched to a gene. The CDR3 loop is CASSNPSGSTDTQYF. CDR3 nucleotide sequence: TGCGCCAGCAGCAACCCTAGCGGTAGCACAGATACGCAGTATTTT.

This clone was counted between two and nine times. V is TRBV24-1 and J is TRBJ2-5; 11 bases match TRBD1. The trim removed 3 bases at V and 2 bases at J, leaving 7 bases unmatched. Germline values: CDR1 KGHDR, CDR2 SFDVKD. The CDR3 loop spans 17 amino acids. CDR3 DNA: TGTGCCACCAGTGATCCCGGGACAGGGGGGTTACAAGAGACCCAGTACTTC. It translates to CATSDPGTGGLQETQYF.

In this sample, this clone turned up once. The chain employs TRBV5-1 and TRBJ2-2; a possible D gene is TRBD2 (6 bases). The germline V and J ends were trimmed by 7 bases and 3 bases, with 16 bases remaining between them. CDR3 length: 15 amino acids. Germline V gene data show CDR1 as SGHRS and CDR2 as YFSETQ. The CDR3 is CASRLAGPHTGELFF. The CDR3 bases are TGCGCCAGCCGGCTGGCGGGACCACACACCGGGGAGCTGTTTTTT.

This sequence joins TRBV5-1 and TRBJ1-2; the D is unclear. The V and J ends lost 2 bases and 6 bases respectively, with 11 bases between them. CDR1 and CDR2 from the germline V gene are SGHRS and YFSETQ. The CDR3 has 13 residues. The CDR3 region is CASSFDGEDGYTF. CDR3 nucleotide sequence: TGCGCCAGCAGCTTCGACGGAGAAGATGGCTACACCTTC.

V and J are TRBV19 and TRBJ2-5, with TRBD2 matching over 9 bases. Germline V lookup: CDR1 LNHDA, CDR2 SQIVND (reference sequence). With V trimmed by 3 bases and J by 0 bases, 2 bases remained unmatched. CDR3 length equals 15 residues. The CDR3 coding sequence is TGTGCCAGTAGTATGACTAGCGGTTACCAAGAGACCCAGTACTTC. Translated: CASSMTSGYQETQYF.

The V and J genes are TRBV2 and TRBJ2-3, with 8 bases identical to TRBD2. The junction had 15 bases not matched to a gene; V was cut back by 7 bases and J by 0 bases. The CDR3 is 18 residues long. Germline V gene lookup returns CDR1 SNHLY and CDR2 FYNNEI. CDR3 nucleotide sequence: TGTGCCAGCAACGATGGGCTAGCGGGTTCAGTTAGCACAGATACGCAGTATTTT. Protein product: CASNDGLAGSVSTDTQYF. The variable domain in full, completed from reference TRBV2 and TRBJ2-3, reads EPEVTQTPSHQVTQMGQEVILRCVPISNHLYFYWYRQILGQKVEFLVSFYNNEISEKSEIFDDQFSVERPDGSNFTLKIRSTKLEDSAMYFCASNDGLAGSVSTDTQYFGPGTRLTVL.

Comment on this clone: This may arise from a read error, as a much more abundant clone is one base away. This chain joins TRBV7-9 and TRBJ1-1, with 9 bases fitting TRBD1. Germline V gene lookup returns CDR1 SEHNR and CDR2 FQNEAQ (reference sequence). V gave up 5 bases and J gave up 4 bases; unmatched junction bases: 2. The CDR3 loop spans 13 amino acids. DNA of the CDR3: TGTGCCAGCAGCCTGACAGGGGGCACTGAAGCTTTCTTT. This encodes CASSLTGGTEAFF.

A remark on this clone: The sample holds other DNA sequences that translate to the same CDR3. V gene TRBV6-2 or TRBV6-3 combines with J gene TRBJ2-7, with D perhaps matching TRBD1 (5 bases). This CDR3 is 13 amino acids long. V shed 4 bases and J shed 1 base, with 8 bases lying between them. The germline V gene encodes CDR1 MNHEY and CDR2 SVGEGT. CDR3 sequence (DNA): TGTGCCAGCAGTTCCGACAGATCCTACGAGCAGTACTTC. It is translated as CASSSDRSYEQYF.